This entry features one TCR beta chain sequence. The data derive from a study of OX40 agonist ivuxolimab in advanced cancers. Data came from immunoSEQ multiplex PCR; TCRdb stores just in-frame clones and leaves some out. Seen here are tens of thousands of clones, around 85% observed once, and the top ten hold 2% to 2.5%. With 5 bases removed from V and 1 base from J, the gap between germline ends came to 21 bases. Germline CDR1 and CDR2: MDHEN and SYDVKM. This CDR3 has 17 amino acids. This receptor was taken from an adult with an advanced solid tumor such as melanoma, head and neck, liver or kidney cancer. Sample: CD4+ or CD8+ T cells sorted from blood, taken in a trial of the OX40 agonist ivuxolimab. The genes are TRBV28 and TRBJ2-7, with D perhaps matching TRBD1 or TRBD2 (6 bases each). In DNA form, the CDR3 reads TGTGCCAGCAGTCTATATACCCGTTGGGGGGCGTCCTACGAGCAGTACTTC. Translating gives CASSLYTRWGASYEQYF.